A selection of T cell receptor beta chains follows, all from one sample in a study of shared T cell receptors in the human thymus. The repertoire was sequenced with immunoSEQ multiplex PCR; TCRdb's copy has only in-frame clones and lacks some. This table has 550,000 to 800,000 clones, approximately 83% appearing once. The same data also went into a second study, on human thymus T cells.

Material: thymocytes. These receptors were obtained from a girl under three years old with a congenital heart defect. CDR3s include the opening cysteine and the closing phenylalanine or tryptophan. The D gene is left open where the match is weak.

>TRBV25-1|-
CASSVPGTNYGYTF
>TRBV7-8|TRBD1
CASSQTEGQENTGELFF
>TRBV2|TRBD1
CASSEEGQGSYGYTF
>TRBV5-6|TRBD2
CASSFLAGISYEQYF
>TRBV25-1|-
CASSDPRSAGTDTQYF
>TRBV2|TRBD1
CASSLRQGGQPQHF
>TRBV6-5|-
CASRQQEMNTEAFF
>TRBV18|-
CASSHHPNPESGAGTEAFF
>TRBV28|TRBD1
CASSCRDRGGYTF
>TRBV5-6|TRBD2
CASRRLAGPYEQYF
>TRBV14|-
CASSQDPHNYGYTF
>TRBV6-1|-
CASSETGYHGYTF
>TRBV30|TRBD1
CAWSDNRDRGHRDTGELFF
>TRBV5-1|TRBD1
CASSSETGEDTGELFF
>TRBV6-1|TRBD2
CASSGDGEGTGELFF
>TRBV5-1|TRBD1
CASSLRRDRVGEQYF
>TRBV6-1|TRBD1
CASSGDRGQPQHF
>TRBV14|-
CASSPSHRSGNTIYF
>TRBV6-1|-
CASSAPDGYTF
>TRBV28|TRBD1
CASSPQTGGIDEQYF
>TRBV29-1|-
CSVGGVKEDIYGETQYF
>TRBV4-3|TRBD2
CASSHPTGRGSTGELFF
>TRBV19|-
CASRRLRGSLRGGYTF